This T cell receptor (beta chain) was found in a study of T cell responses to AZD1222 COVID-19 vaccine. Some clones are missing from TCRdb's copy, which holds only in-frame ones; the method was immunoSEQ multiplex PCR. Among around 150,000 clones listed, approximately 92% were seen once. This clone was counted once. The antigen remains unidentified. Regarding the study as a whole: The CD4 TCRs associated with vaccination extended across spike and predominated at 160-218 and 743-854. AZD1222 recipients seropositive at baseline numbered only 6 or 7. After the peak T cell response, and only then, were repertoires sampled.

The sequences come from peripheral blood, collected 28 days after the second AZD1222 dose. The clonotype comes from an adult who received the AZD1222 COVID-19 vaccine.

The CDR3 loop is CASSFRSSYNEQFF. CDR3 in DNA: TGTGCCAGCAGCTTTAGGAGCTCCTACAATGAGCAGTTCTTC. This chain links TRBV6-6 with TRBJ2-1; D ambiguous. Germline loops: CDR1 MNHNY, CDR2 SVGAGI (reference sequence). The CDR3 runs to 14 residues. The germline V and J ends were trimmed by 6 bases and 0 bases, with 9 bases remaining between them.